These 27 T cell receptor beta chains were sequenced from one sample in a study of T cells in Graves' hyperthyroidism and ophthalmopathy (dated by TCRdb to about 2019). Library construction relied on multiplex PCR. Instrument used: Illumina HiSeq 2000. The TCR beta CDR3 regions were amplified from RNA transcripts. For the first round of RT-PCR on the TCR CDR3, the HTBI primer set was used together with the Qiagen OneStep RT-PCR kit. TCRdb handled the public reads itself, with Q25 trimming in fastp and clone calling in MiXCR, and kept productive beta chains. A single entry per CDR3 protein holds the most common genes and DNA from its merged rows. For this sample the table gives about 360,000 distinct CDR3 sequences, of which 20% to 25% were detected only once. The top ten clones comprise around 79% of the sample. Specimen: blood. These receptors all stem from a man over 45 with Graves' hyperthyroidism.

For the CDR3, the DNA is TGTGCCAGCAGACCGGACAGGCTCCCTGGCTACACCTTC. Translation gives CASRPDRLPGYTF. The chain uses TRBV7-9 and TRBJ1-2; 7 bases align to TRBD1. CDR3 length: 13 residues. With V trimmed by 6 bases and J by 7 bases, 8 bases remained unmatched. CDR1 is SEHNR, CDR2 FQNEAQ, per germline (reference sequence). Variable domain in full (rest from reference TRBV7-9 and TRBJ1-2): DTGVSQNPRHKITKRGQNVTFRCDPISEHNRLYWYRQTLGQGPEFLTYFQNEAQLEKSRLLSDRFSAERPKGSFSTLEIQRTEQGDSAMYLCASRPDRLPGYTFGSGTRLTVV.

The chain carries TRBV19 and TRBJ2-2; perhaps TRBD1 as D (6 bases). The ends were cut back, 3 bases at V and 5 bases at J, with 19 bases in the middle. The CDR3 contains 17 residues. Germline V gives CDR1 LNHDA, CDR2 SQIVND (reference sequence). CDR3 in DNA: TGTGCCAGTAGTATGGGGGCGGTGGGGGTTGGTACCGGGGAGCTGTTTTTT. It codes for CASSMGAVGVGTGELFF.

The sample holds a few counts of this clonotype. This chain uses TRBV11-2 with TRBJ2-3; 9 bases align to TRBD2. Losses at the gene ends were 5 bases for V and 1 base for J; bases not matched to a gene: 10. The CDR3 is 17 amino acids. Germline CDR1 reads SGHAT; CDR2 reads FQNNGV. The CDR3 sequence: CASSPPMTSGGTDTQYF. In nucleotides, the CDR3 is TGTGCCAGCAGCCCGCCAATGACTAGCGGAGGCACAGATACGCAGTATTTT.

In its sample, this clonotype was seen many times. CDR3 in amino acids: CASSRTTGTDTQYF. In DNA form, the CDR3 reads TGCGCCAGCAGCCGAACGACAGGAACAGATACGCAGTATTTT. This sequence joins TRBV5-1 and TRBJ2-3, with a possible D match to TRBD1 (6 bases). Germline CDR1 and CDR2: SGHRS and YFSETQ. This CDR3 has 14 amino acids. V was shortened by 4 bases and J by 3 bases, with 12 bases between the two germline ends.

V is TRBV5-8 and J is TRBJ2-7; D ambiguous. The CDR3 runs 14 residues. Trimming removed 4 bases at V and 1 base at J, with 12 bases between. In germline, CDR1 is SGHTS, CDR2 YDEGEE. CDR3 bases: TGTGCCAGCAGCCCCCAGGAAGATTCCTACGAGCAGTACTTC. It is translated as CASSPQEDSYEQYF.

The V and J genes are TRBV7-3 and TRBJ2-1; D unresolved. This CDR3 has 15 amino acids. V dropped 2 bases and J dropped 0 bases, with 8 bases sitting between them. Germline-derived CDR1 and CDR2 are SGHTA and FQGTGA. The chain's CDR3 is CASSLWLASYNEQFF. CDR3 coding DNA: TGTGCCAGCAGCTTATGGCTGGCCTCCTACAATGAGCAGTTCTTC. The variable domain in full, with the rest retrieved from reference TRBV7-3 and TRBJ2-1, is GAGVSQTPSNKVTEKGKYVELRCDPISGHTALYWYRQSLGQGPEFLIYFQGTGAADDSGLPNDRFFAVRPEGSVSTLKIQRTERGDSAVYLCASSLWLASYNEQFFGPGTRLTVL.

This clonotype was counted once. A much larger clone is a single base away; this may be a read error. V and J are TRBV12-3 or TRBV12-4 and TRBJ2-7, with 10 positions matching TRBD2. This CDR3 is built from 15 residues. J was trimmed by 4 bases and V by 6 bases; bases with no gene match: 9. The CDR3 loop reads CASRIGSGGPYEQYF. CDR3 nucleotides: TGTGCCAGCAGAATCGGTAGCGGGGGGCCGTACGAGCAGTACTTC.

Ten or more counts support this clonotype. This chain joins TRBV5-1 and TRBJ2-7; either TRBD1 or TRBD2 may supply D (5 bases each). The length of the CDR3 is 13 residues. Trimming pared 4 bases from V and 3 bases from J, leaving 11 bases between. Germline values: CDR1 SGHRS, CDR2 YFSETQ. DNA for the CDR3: TGCGCCAGCAGCCTGGGACGGAACTACGAGCAGTACTTC. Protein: CASSLGRNYEQYF.

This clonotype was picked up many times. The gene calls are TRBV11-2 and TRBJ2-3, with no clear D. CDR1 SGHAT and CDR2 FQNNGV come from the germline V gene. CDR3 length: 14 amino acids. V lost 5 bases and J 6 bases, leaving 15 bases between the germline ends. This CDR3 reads CASSQFQPGDTQYF. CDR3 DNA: TGTGCCAGCAGCCAGTTCCAGCCCGGGGATACGCAGTATTTT.

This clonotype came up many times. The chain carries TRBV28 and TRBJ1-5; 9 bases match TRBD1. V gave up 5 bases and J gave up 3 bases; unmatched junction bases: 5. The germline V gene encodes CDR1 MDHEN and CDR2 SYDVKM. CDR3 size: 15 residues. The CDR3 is CASSNRGHVNQPQHF. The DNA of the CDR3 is TGTGCCAGCAGTAACAGGGGGCATGTCAATCAGCCCCAGCATTTT. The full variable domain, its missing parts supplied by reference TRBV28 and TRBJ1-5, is DVKVTQSSRYLVKRTGEKVFLECVQDMDHENMFWYRQDPGLGLRLIYFSYDVKMKEKGDIPEGYSVSREKKERFSLILESASTNQTSMYLCASSNRGHVNQPQHFGDGTRLSIL.

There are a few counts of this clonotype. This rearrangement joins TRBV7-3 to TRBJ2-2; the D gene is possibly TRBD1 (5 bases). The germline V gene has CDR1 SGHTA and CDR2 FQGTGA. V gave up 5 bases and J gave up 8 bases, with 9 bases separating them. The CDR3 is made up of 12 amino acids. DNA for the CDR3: TGTGCCAGCAGCCCAGGGAAGGGGGAGCTGTTTTTT. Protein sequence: CASSPGKGELFF.

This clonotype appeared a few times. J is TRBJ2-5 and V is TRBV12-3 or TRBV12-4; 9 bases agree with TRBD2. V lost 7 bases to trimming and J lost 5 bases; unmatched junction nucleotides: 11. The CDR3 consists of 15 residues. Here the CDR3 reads CASIAGTSLGETQYF. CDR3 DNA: TGTGCCAGCATCGCCGGGACTAGCTTGGGGGAGACCCAGTACTTC.

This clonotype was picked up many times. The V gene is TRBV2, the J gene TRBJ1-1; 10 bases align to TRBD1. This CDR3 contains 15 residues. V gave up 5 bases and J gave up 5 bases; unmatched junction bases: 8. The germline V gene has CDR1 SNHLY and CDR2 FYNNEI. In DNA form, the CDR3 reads TGTGCCAGCAGTATGGACAGGGGGACTTGGACTGAAGCTTTCTTT. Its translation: CASSMDRGTWTEAFF.

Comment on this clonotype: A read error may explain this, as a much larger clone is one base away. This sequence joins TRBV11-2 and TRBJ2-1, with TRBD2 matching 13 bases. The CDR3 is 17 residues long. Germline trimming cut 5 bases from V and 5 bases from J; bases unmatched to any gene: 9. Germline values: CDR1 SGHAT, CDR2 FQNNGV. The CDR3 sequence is CASSPRTSGRSHNEQFF. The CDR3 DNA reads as TGTGCCAGCAGCCCGCGGACTAGCGGGAGATCCCACAATGAGCAGTTCTTC.

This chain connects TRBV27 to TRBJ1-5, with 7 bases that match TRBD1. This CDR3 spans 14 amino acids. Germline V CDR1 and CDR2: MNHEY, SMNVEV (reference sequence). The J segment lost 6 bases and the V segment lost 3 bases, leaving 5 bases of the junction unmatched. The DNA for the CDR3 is TGTGCCAGCAGTTTGACAGGGTGGGCTCAGCCCCAGCATTTT. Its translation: CASSLTGWAQPQHF.

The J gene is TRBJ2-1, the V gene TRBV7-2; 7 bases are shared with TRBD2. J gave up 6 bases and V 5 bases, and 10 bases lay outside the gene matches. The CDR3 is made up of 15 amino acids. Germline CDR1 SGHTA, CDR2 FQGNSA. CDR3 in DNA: TGTGCCAGCAGCGCTAGCGGACCCTGGAGCAATGAGCAGTTCTTC. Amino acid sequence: CASSASGPWSNEQFF.

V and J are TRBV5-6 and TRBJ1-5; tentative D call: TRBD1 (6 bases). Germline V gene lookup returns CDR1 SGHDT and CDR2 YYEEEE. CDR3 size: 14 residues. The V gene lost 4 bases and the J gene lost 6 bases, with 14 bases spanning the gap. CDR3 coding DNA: TGTGCCAGCAGCGGGGGGGGCAGGGCTCAGCCCCAGCATTTT. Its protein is CASSGGGRAQPQHF.

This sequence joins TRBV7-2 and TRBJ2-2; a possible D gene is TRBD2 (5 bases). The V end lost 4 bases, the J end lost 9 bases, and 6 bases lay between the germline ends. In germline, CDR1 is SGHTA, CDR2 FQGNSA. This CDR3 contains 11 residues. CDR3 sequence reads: CASSSSRELFF. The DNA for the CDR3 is TGTGCCAGCAGCTCTAGCCGGGAGCTGTTTTTT.

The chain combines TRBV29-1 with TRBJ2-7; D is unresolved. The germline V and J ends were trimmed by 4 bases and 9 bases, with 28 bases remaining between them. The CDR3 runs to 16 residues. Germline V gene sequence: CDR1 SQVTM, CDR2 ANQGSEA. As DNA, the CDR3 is TGCAGCGTTGCCCCCTTTGTCGGCGGTCGGCATGCTGTGCAGTACTTC. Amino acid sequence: CSVAPFVGGRHAVQYF.

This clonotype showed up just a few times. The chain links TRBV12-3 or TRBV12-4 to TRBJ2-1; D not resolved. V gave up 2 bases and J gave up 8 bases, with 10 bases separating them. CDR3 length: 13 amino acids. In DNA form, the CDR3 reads TGTGCCAGCAGTTTAATCGGCGGTCATGAGCAGTTCTTC. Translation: CASSLIGGHEQFF.

The DNA of the CDR3 is TGTGCCACCAGTCAGACTAGAAGCACAGATACGCAGTATTTT. Translated: CATSQTRSTDTQYF. V and J are TRBV24-1 and TRBJ2-3; the D gene is possibly TRBD2 (6 bases). This CDR3 is built from 14 residues. CDR1 and CDR2 (germline): KGHDR, SFDVKD. Trimming left V 6 bases short and J 0 bases short, with 9 bases between.

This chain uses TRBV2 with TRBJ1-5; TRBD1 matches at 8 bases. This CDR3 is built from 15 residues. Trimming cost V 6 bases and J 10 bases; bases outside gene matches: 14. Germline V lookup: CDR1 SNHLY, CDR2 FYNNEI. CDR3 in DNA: TGTGCCAGCAGGGGGGGGGGGACAGGAGCCGTCCCCCAGCATTTT. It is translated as CASRGGGTGAVPQHF.

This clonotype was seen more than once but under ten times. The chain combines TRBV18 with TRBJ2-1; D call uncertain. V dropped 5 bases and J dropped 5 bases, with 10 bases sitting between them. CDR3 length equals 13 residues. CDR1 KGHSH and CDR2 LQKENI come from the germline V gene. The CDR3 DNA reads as TGTGCCAGCTCATCTCAACGTGACAATGAGCAGTTCTTC. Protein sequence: CASSSQRDNEQFF.

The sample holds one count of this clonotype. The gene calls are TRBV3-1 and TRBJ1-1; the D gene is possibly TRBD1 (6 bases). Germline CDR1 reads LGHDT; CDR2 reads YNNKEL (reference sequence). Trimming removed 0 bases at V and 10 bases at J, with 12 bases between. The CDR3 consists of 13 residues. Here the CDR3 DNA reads TGTGCCAGCAGCCAAGAGTACAGGGCTAGAGCTTTCTTT. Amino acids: CASSQEYRARAFF.

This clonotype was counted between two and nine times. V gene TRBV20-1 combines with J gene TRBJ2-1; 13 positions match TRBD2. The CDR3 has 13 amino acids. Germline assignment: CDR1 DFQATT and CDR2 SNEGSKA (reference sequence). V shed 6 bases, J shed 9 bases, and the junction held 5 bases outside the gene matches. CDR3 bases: TGCAGTGCAAGGACTAGCGGGAGTACTGAGCAGTTCTTC. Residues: CSARTSGSTEQFF.

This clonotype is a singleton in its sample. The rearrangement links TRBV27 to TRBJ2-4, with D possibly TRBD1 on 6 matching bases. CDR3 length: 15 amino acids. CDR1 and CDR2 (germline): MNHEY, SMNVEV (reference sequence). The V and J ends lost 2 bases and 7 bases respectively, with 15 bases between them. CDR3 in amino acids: CASSLGTGTTNIQYF. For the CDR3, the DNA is TGTGCCAGCAGTTTAGGGACCGGGACAACCAACATTCAGTACTTC.

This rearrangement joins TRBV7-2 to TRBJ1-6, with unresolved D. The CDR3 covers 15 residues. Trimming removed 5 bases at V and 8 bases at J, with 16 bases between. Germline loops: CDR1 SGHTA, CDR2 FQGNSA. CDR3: CASSRDTAEDSPLHF. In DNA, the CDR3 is TGTGCCAGCAGCCGGGATACGGCGGAAGATTCACCCCTCCACTTT.